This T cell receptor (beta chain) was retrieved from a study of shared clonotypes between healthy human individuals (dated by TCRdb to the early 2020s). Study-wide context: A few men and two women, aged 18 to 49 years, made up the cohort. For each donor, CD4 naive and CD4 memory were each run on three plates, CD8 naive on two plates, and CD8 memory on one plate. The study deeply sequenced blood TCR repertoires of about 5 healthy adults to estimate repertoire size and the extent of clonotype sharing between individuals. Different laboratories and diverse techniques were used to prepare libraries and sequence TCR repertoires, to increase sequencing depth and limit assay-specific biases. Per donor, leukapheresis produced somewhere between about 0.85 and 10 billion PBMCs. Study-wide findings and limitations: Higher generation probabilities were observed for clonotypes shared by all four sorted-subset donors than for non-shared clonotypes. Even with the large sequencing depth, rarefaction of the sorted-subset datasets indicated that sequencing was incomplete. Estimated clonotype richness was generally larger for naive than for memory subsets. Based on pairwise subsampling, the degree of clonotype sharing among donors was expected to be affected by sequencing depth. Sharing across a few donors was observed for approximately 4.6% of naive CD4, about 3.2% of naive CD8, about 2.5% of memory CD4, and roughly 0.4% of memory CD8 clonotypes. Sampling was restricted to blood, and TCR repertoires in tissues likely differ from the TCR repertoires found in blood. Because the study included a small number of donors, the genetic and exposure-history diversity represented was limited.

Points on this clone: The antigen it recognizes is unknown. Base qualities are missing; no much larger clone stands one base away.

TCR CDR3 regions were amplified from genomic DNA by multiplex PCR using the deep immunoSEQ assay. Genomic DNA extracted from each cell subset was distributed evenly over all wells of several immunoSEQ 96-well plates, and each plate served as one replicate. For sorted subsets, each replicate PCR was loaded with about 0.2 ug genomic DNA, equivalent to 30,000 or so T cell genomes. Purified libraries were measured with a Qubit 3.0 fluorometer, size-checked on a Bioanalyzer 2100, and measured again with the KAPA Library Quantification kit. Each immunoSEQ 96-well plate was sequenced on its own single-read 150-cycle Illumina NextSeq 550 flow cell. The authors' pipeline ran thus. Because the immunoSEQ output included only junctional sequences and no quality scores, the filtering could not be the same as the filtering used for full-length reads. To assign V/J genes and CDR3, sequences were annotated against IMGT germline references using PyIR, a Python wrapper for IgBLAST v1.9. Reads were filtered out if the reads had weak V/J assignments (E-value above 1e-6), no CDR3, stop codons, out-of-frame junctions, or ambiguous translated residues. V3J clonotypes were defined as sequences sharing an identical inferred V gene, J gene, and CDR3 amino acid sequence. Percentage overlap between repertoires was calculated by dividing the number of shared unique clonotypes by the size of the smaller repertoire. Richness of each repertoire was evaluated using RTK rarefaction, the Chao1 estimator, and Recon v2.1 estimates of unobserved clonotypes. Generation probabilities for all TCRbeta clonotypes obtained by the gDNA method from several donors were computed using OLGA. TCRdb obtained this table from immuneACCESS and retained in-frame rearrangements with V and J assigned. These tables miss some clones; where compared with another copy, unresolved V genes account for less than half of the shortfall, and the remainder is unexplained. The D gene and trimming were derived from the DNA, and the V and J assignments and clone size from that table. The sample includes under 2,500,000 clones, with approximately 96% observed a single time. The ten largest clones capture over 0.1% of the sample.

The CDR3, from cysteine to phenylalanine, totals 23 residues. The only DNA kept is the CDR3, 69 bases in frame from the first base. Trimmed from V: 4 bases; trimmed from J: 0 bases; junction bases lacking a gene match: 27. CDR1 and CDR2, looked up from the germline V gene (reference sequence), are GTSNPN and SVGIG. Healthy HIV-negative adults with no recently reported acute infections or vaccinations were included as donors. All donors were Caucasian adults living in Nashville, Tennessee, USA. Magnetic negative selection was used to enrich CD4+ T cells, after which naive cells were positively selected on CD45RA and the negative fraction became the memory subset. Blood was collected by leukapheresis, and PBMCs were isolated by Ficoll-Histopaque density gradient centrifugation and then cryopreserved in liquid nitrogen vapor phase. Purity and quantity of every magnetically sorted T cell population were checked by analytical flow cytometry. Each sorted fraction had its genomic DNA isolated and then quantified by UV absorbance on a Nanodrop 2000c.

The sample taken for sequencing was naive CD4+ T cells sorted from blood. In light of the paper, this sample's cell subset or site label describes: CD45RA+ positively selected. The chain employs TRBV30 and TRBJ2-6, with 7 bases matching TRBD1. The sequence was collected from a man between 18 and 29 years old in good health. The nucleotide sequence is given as TGTGCCTGGAATTACCTCAGGATGTTCCAGGACAGGCCACCTAGCTCTGGGGCCAACGTCCTGACTTTC. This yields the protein CAWNYLRMFQDRPPSSGANVLTF.